This is a list of T cell receptor beta chains from one sample in a study of CD4 T cells in relation to SARS-CoV-2 and coronaviruses. Profiled with immunoSEQ multiplex PCR; TCRdb holds only in-frame clones, not every one. Of over 25,000 clones listed, around 78% are singletons. No antigen has been assigned to these receptors. The specimen sequenced was CD4+ T cells from PBMCs, cultured in vitro. The receptors derive from a human donor in good health. Both conserved end residues are part of each CDR3. The D gene is left open where the match is weak. The size entry is marked missing in some rows and otherwise reads once, few, many or a size class.

abundance | j_gene | v_gene | d_gene | CDR3nt | CDR3aa
NA | TRBJ1-1 | TRBV4-2 | TRBD1 | TGTGCCAGCAGCCAGGGACAGATGAACACTGAAGCTTTCTTT | CASSQGQMNTEAFF
NA | TRBJ2-3 | TRBV12-5 | NA | TGTGCTAGTGGTTTGTCCTACGTTGGGGGAGGTCTCACGGATACGCAGTATTTT | CASGLSYVGGGLTDTQYF
few | TRBJ2-7 | TRBV7-2 | NA | TGTGCCAGCAGCTTCCGGGGCAGGGACTCCTCCTACGAGCAGTACTTC | CASSFRGRDSSYEQYF
NA | TRBJ1-6 | TRBV2 | NA | TGTGCCAGCAGTACGGACAGTCTCTATAATTCACCCCTCCACTTT | CASSTDSLYNSPLHF
NA | TRBJ1-2 | TRBV30 | NA | TGTGCCTCCTCATCACAGGGCGTAGGCCATGGCTACACCTTC | CASSSQGVGHGYTF
NA | TRBJ2-6 | TRBV4-3 | TRBD1 | TGCGCCAGCAGCCAAGATACCGGGACAGGGATTGCTGGGGCCAACGTCCTGACTTTC | CASSQDTGTGIAGANVLTF
NA | TRBJ1-1 | TRBV12-3/TRBV12-4 | NA | TGTGCCAGCAGTTTAAAGAACACTGAAGCTTTCTTT | CASSLKNTEAFF
few | TRBJ2-1 | TRBV9 | NA | TGTGCCAGCAGCATCCTCTCCGACTACAATGAGCAGTTCTTC | CASSILSDYNEQFF
NA | TRBJ2-3 | TRBV7-2 | NA | TGTGCCAGCAGCTTCCCGGGACAAGGTTTATATTTT | CASSFPGQGLYF
once | TRBJ2-2 | TRBV5-1 | TRBD1 | TGCGCCAGCAGCTTACAGGGGACGACCGGGGAGCTGTTTTTT | CASSLQGTTGELFF
NA | TRBJ1-2 | TRBV9 | NA | TGTGCCAGCAGCGTAGGTCAGTATGACAACTATGGCTACACCTTC | CASSVGQYDNYGYTF
NA | TRBJ2-2 | TRBV7-3 | TRBD1 | TGTGCCAGCAGCTTAGGGGACAGGGGGCCCGGGGAGCTGTTTTTT | CASSLGDRGPGELFF
NA | TRBJ2-3 | TRBV3-1/TRBV3-2 | NA | TGTGCCAGCAGCCACAATTCCCGGGCAGATTCTCTTACAGATACGCAGTATTTT | CASSHNSRADSLTDTQYF
NA | TRBJ1-6 | TRBV4-3 | NA | TGCGCCAGCAGCCCGCGGAGGGATAGTTCACCCCTCCACTTT | CASSPRRDSSPLHF
NA | TRBJ2-7 | TRBV3-1/TRBV3-2 | TRBD2 | TGTGCCAGCAGCCAAGCGGGAGGGCGCGAGCAGTACTTC | CASSQAGGREQYF
NA | TRBJ2-4 | TRBV18 | NA | TGTGCCAGCCCCCGCGTAGGGGAGGTAGCCAAAAACATTCAGTACTTC | CASPRVGEVAKNIQYF
NA | TRBJ2-2 | TRBV5-8 | NA | TGTGCCAGCAGCTTCGCTGCAGGGTTTCCCACCGGGGAGCTGTTTTTT | CASSFAAGFPTGELFF
NA | TRBJ1-4 | TRBV5-1 | NA | TGCGCCAGCAGCCCCGGGGGGGCAACTAATGAAAAACTGTTTTTT | CASSPGGATNEKLFF
NA | TRBJ2-3 | TRBV5-8 | NA | TGTGCCAGCAGCTTGGTCGGGACGAGGGGAGATACGCAGTATTTT | CASSLVGTRGDTQYF
NA | TRBJ1-4 | TRBV5-8 | NA | TGTGCCAGCAGCTCGGGACGGTCGGTGGCTAATGAAAAACTGTTTTTT | CASSSGRSVANEKLFF
NA | TRBJ1-3 | TRBV30 | TRBD1 | TGTGCCTGGCCCCCCCCTTTTGGGACAGTCCCATTAGACACCATATATTTT | CAWPPPFGTVPLDTIYF
few | TRBJ1-4 | TRBV7-9 | TRBD1 | TGTGCCAGCTCCAGGGGGGTCAATGAAAAACTGTTTTTT | CASSRGVNEKLFF
NA | TRBJ1-1 | TRBV6-5 | NA | TGTGCCAGCAGTCAGGGCGAGACTGAAGCTTTCTTT | CASSQGETEAFF
NA | TRBJ1-2 | TRBV18 | NA | TGTGCCAGCTCACCACTGGGCTTCGAGGGCTACACCTTC | CASSPLGFEGYTF
NA | TRBJ1-6 | TRBV7-6 | NA | TGTGCCAGCAGCTCTAGTCCAGCCGGGTATAATTCACCCCTCCACTTT | CASSSSPAGYNSPLHF
NA | TRBJ1-2 | TRBV7-9 | NA | TGTGCCAGCAGCGTAACAGGGATAGATGGCTACACCTTC | CASSVTGIDGYTF
medium-sized | TRBJ1-2 | TRBV4-1 | NA | TGCGCCAGCGGCTCTGGCTACACCTTC | CASGSGYTF
NA | TRBJ1-3 | TRBV10-3 | NA | TGTGCCATCAGTGAGTCGGACAGAACCATATATTTT | CAISESDRTIYF
NA | TRBJ1-5 | TRBV5-6 | NA | TGTGCCAGCAGCTTTGGAGTGGGGGGCGGCCAGCCCCAGCATTTT | CASSFGVGGGQPQHF
NA | TRBJ2-3 | TRBV4-3 | NA | TGCGCCAGCAGCCCCCCAGGGTGGGGAGATACGCAGTATTTT | CASSPPGWGDTQYF
NA | TRBJ2-1 | TRBV7-7 | NA | TGTGCTAGCAGCTTAGACGACGCGGGAGAGCAGTTCTTC | CASSLDDAGEQFF
NA | TRBJ2-2 | TRBV4-1 | NA | TGCGCCAGCAGCCCGAGGACACACAGGATTAACACCGGGGAGCTGTTTTTT | CASSPRTHRINTGELFF